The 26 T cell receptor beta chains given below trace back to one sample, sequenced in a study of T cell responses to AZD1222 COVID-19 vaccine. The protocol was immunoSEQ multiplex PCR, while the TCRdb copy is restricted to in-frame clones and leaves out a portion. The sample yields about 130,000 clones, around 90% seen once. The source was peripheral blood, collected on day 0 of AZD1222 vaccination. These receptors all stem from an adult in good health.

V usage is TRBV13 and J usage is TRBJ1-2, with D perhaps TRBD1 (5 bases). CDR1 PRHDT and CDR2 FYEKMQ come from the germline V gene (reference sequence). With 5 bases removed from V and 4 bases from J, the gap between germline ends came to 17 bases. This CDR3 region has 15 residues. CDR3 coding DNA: TGTGCCAGCAGCCCCAGGACACGACCTCTCTATGGCTACACCTTC. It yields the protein CASSPRTRPLYGYTF.

The CDR3 sequence: CASSLGQGAGYTF. CDR3 coding DNA: TGCGCCAGCAGCTTGGGACAGGGAGCTGGCTACACCTTC. This sequence joins TRBV5-1 and TRBJ1-2; 7 bases agree with TRBD1. Germline assignment: CDR1 SGHRS and CDR2 YFSETQ. V gave up 0 bases and J gave up 7 bases; unmatched junction bases: 3. This CDR3 has 13 residues.

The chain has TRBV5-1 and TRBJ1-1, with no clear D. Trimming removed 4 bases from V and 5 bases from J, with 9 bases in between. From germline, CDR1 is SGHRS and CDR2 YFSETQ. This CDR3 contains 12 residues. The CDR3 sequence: CASSAGDTEAFF. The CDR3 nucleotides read TGCGCCAGCAGCGCTGGGGATACTGAAGCTTTCTTT.

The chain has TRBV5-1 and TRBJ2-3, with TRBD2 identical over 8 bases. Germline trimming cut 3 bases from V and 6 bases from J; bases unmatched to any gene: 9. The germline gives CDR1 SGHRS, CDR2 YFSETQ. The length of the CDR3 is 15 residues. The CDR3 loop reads CASSWDLAGRDTQYF. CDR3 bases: TGCGCCAGCAGCTGGGATTTAGCGGGGCGTGATACGCAGTATTTT.

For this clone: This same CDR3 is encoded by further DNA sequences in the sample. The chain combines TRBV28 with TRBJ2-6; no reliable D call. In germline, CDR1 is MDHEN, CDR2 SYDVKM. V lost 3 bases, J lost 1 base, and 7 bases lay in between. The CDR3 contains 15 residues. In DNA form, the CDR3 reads TGTGCCAGCAGTTTGGGCTCATCTGGGGCCAACGTCCTGACTTTC. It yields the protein CASSLGSSGANVLTF.

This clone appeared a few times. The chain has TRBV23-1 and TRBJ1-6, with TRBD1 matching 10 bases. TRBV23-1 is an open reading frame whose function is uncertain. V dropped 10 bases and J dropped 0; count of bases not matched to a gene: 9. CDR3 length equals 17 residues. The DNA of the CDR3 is TGCGCCAACGGTCGACAGGGGGCTAGCTCCTATAATTCACCCCTCCACTTT. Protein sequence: CANGRQGASSYNSPLHF.

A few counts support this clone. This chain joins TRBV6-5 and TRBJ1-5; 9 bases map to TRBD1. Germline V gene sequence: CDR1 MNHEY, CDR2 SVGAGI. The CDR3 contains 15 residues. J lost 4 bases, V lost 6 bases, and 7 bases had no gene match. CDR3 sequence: CASSSQGAANQPQHF. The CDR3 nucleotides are TGTGCCAGCAGCTCACAGGGGGCCGCAAATCAGCCCCAGCATTTT.

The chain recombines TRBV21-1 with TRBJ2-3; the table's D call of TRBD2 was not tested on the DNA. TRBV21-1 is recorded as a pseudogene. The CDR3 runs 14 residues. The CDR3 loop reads CASRGDRITDTQYF. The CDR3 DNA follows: TGTGCCAGCCGGGGGGACCGCATCACAGATACGCAGTATTTT.

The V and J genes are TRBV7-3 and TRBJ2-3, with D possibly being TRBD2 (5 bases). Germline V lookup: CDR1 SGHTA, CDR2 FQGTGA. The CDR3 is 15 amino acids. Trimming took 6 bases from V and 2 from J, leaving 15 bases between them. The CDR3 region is CASSVSGFTTDTQYF. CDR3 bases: TGTGCCAGCAGTGTAAGCGGTTTTACCACAGATACGCAGTATTTT.

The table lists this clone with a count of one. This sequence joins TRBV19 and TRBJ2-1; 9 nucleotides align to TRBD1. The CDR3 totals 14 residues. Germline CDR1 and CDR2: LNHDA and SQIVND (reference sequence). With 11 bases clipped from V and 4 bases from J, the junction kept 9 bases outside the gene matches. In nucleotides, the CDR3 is TGTGCCTCCGAGGACAGGGGCCTATACAATGAGCAGTTCTTC. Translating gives CASEDRGLYNEQFF.

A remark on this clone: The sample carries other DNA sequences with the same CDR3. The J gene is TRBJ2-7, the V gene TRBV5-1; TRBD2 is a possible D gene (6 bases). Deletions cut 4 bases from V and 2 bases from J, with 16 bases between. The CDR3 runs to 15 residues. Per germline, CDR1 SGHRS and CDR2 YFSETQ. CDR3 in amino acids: CASSPSGGTTYEQYF. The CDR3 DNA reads TGCGCCAGCAGCCCATCCGGGGGTACTACCTACGAGCAGTACTTC.

The DNA for the CDR3 is TGTGCCAGCAGTGAAGGGGGCAGGGACTACGAGCAGTACTTC. It encodes CASSEGGRDYEQYF. This rearrangement joins TRBV2 to TRBJ2-7; D is perhaps TRBD1 (5 bases). The V gene's germline CDR1 is SNHLY and CDR2 FYNNEI. Trimming shortened V by 1 base and J by 3 bases, and 10 bases separated the two germline ends. This CDR3 has 14 residues.

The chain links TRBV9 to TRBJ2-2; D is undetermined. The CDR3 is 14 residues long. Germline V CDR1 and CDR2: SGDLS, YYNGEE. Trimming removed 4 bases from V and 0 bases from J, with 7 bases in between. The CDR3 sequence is CASSLGPNTGELFF. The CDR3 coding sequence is TGTGCCAGCAGCCTTGGCCCGAACACCGGGGAGCTGTTTTTT.

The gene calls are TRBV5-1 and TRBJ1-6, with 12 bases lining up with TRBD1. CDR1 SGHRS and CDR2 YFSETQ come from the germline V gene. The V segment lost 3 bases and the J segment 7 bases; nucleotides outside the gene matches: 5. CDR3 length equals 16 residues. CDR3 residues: CASSSSGTGGNSPLHF. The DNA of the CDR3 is TGCGCCAGCAGCTCATCCGGGACAGGGGGCAATTCACCCCTCCACTTT.

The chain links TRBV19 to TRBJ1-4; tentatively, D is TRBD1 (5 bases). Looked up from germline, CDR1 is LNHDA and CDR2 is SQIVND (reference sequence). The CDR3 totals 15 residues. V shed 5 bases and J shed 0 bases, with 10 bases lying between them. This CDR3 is CASSSDSATNEKLFF. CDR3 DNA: TGTGCCAGTAGTTCAGACAGTGCAACTAATGAAAAACTGTTTTTT.

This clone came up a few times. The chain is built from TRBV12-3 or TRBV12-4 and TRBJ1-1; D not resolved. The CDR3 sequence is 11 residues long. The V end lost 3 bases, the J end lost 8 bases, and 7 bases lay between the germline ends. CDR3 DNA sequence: TGTGCCAGCAGTTTGGTTGGGGAAGCTTTCTTT. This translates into CASSLVGEAFF.

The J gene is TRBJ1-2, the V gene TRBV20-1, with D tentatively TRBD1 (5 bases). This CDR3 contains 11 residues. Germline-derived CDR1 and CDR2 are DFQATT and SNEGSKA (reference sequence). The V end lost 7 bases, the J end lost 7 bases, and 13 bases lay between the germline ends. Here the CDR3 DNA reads TGCAGTGACGGGACCGCACTTGGCTACACCTTC. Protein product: CSDGTALGYTF.

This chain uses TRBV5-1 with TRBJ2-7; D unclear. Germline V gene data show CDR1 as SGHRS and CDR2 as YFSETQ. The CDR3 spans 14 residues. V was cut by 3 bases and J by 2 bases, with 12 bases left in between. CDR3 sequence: CASSSLGPPYEQYF. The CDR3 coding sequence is TGCGCCAGCAGCTCCCTTGGGCCCCCCTACGAGCAGTACTTC.

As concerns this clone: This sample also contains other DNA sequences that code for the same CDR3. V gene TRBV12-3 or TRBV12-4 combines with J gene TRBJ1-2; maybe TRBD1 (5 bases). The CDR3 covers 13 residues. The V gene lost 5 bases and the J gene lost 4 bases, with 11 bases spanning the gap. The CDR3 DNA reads TGTGCCAGCAGTCCCACGGGGGGCTATGGCTACACCTTC. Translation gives CASSPTGGYGYTF.

DNA for the CDR3: TGTGCCAGCAGCGCCGGAGGTATGAATTCACCCCTCCACTTT. As protein: CASSAGGMNSPLHF. The chain joins TRBV7-3 to TRBJ1-6; no definite D call. V lost 5 bases, J lost 7 bases, and 12 bases lay in between. The CDR3 has 14 amino acids. Germline V gene sequence: CDR1 SGHTA, CDR2 FQGTGA.

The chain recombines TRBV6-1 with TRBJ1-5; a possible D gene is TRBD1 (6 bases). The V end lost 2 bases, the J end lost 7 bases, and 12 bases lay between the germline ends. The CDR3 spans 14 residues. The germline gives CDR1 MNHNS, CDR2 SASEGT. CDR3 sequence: CASSERWGGQPQHF. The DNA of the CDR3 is TGTGCCAGCAGTGAAAGGTGGGGGGGCCAGCCCCAGCATTTT.

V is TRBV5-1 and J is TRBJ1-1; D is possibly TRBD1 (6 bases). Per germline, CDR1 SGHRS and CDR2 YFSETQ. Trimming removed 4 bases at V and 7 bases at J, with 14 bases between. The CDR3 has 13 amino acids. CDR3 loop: CASSDAGQYEAFF. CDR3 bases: TGCGCCAGCAGCGATGCAGGACAGTATGAAGCTTTCTTT. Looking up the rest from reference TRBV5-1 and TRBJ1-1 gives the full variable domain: KAGVTQTPRYLIKTRGQQVTLSCSPISGHRSVSWYQQTPGQGLQFLFEYFSETQRNKGNFPGRFSGRQFSNSRSEMNVSTLELGDSALYLCASSDAGQYEAFFGQGTRLTVV.

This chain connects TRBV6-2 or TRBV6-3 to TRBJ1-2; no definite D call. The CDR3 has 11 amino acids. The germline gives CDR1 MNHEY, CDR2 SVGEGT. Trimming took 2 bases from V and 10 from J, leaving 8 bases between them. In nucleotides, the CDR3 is TGTGCCAGCAGTTACCCGGCAGACTACACCTTC. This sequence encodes CASSYPADYTF.

In nucleotides, the CDR3 is TGTGCCAGTAGTACCACCCCCATATATGGGGGAGGCTACACCTTC. Encoded protein: CASSTTPIYGGGYTF. The chain couples TRBV19 to TRBJ1-2, with TRBD1 as a possible D gene (5 bases). V dropped 4 bases and J dropped 8 bases, with 20 bases sitting between them. Germline CDR1 LNHDA, CDR2 SQIVND (reference sequence). The CDR3 has 15 residues. The full variable domain, rest sourced from reference TRBV19 and TRBJ1-2, is DGGITQSPKYLFRKEGQNVTLSCEQNLNHDAMYWYRQDPGQGLRLIYYSQIVNDFQKGDIAEGYSVSREKKESFPLTVTSAQKNPTAFYLCASSTTPIYGGGYTFGSGTRLTVV.

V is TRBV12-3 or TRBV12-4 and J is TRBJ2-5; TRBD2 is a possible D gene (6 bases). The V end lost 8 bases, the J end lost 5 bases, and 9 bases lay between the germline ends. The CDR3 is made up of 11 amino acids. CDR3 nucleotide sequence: TGTGCCAGCTCTCGGGGGGAGACCCAGTACTTC. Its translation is CASSRGETQYF.

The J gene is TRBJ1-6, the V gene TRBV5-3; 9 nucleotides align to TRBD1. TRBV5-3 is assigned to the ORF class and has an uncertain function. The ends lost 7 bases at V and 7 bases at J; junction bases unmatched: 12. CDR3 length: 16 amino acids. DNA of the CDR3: TGTGCCAGAGGCCTGGCTACAGGGGGCGCAAATTCACCCCTCCACTTT. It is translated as CARGLATGGANSPLHF.